These T cell receptor beta chains were read from a single sample in a study of shared T cell receptors in the human thymus. The table came from immunoSEQ multiplex PCR; TCRdb's copy has only in-frame clones and leaves some out. This table has hundreds of thousands of clones, over 75% appearing once. These same data were also listed under a study on human thymus T cells.

The sequenced material came from thymocytes. The source is a boy under three years old with a congenital heart defect. Each CDR3 is given with its conserved first and last residue. D genes are given only for firm matches. Some rows mark clone size as missing; the rest say once, few, many or name a class of expanded clone.

D: TRBD2
length: 18
V: TRBV15
size: NA
J: TRBJ2-1
CDR3: CATSRRTSGRSSYNEQFF
DNA: TGTGCCACCAGCAGGAGGACTAGCGGGAGGAGCTCCTACAATGAGCAGTTCTTC

D: TRBD2
length: 19
V: TRBV18
size: NA
J: TRBJ2-7
CDR3: CASSPSPSSGTKSSYEQYF
DNA: TGTGCCAGCTCACCATCGCCGTCTAGCGGGACCAAAAGCTCCTACGAGCAGTACTTC

D: TRBD1
length: 16
V: TRBV18
size: NA
J: TRBJ1-5
CDR3: CASSARDRDSNQPQHF
DNA: TGTGCCAGCTCTGCCCGGGACAGGGATAGCAATCAGCCCCAGCATTTT

D: TRBD2
length: 16
V: TRBV27
size: NA
J: TRBJ2-1
CDR3: CASSDKAGGQNNEQFF
DNA: TGTGCCAGCAGTGACAAAGCGGGAGGACAAAACAATGAGCAGTTCTTC

D: TRBD1
length: 15
V: TRBV4-3
size: NA
J: TRBJ2-2
CDR3: CASSRDRSNTGELFF
DNA: TGCGCCAGCAGCCGGGACAGGTCCAACACCGGGGAGCTGTTTTTT

D: NA
length: 17
V: TRBV7-9
size: NA
J: TRBJ1-4
CDR3: CASSLEVTGGTNEKLFF
DNA: TGTGCCAGCAGCTTAGAGGTGACGGGAGGCACTAATGAAAAACTGTTTTTT

D: NA
length: 9
V: TRBV6-1
size: NA
J: TRBJ1-1
CDR3: CATQSEAFF
DNA: TGTGCCACACAATCTGAAGCTTTCTTT

D: TRBD2
length: 14
V: TRBV6-1
size: NA
J: TRBJ2-7
CDR3: CATVAGTSSYEQYF
DNA: TGTGCCACCGTAGCGGGAACAAGCTCCTACGAGCAGTACTTC

D: NA
length: 15
V: TRBV27
size: few
J: TRBJ1-4
CDR3: CASSLAGNGNEKLFF
DNA: TGTGCCAGCAGTTTAGCGGGGAACGGGAATGAAAAACTGTTTTTT

D: TRBD1
length: 13
V: TRBV12-5
size: NA
J: TRBJ1-1
CDR3: CASEPTGGTEAFF
DNA: TGTGCTAGTGAACCCACAGGGGGCACTGAAGCTTTCTTT